This section outlines one T cell receptor (beta chain) sequence together with its context. Its antigen is as yet unknown. Some clones are missing from TCRdb's copy, which holds only in-frame ones; the method was immunoSEQ multiplex PCR. The table includes some 61,000 clones, 77% detected once. The source of the sample is a study of OX40 agonist ivuxolimab in advanced cancers. Study-wide points: By week 6 at 0.1 to 3.0 mg/kg, blood CD4+ and CD8+ T cells had expanded clonally.

Germline-derived CDR1 and CDR2 are ENHRY and SYGVKD. V was clipped by 0 bases and J by 0 bases, with 9 bases between them. The CDR3 spans 16 residues. Autoimmune disease history or systemic immunosuppression meant exclusion. The sample here was CD4+ or CD8+ T cells sorted from blood, taken in a trial of the OX40 agonist ivuxolimab. The chain is built from TRBV10-3 and TRBJ1-5; D gene uncertain. The sequence was obtained from an adult with an advanced solid tumor such as melanoma, head and neck, liver or kidney cancer. CDR3: CAISESAGDSNQPQHF. The CDR3 DNA is TGTGCCATCAGTGAGTCTGCCGGGGATAGCAATCAGCCCCAGCATTTT.